These 8 T cell receptor beta chains originate from one sample sequenced in a study of blood T cell repertoires in COVID-19. Sequenced by immunoSEQ multiplex PCR; TCRdb stores in-frame clones only, minus some. The sample consists of more than 250,000 clones, approximately 88% of them appearing once. Sequenced material: PBMCs or T cells enriched from blood (not recorded which). The receptors were gathered from a woman aged 40 to 50 with acute COVID-19.

The chain has TRBV19 and TRBJ2-1; 12 nucleotides match TRBD2. The CDR3 has 16 amino acids. Germline CDR1 LNHDA, CDR2 SQIVND (reference sequence). V gave up 4 bases and J gave up 8 bases; unmatched junction bases: 9. The CDR3 DNA reads TGTGCCAGTAGTACCCGACTAGCGGGAGACTCCCATGAGCAGTTCTTC. Encoded protein: CASSTRLAGDSHEQFF.

J is TRBJ2-3 and V is TRBV2, with TRBD1 identical over 10 bases. There are 13 residues in the CDR3. The ends lost 11 bases at V and 6 bases at J; junction bases unmatched: 8. Germline loops: CDR1 SNHLY, CDR2 FYNNEI. The CDR3 DNA is TGTGCCGGATCCGGGACAGGGGCCGATACGCAGTATTTT. Its protein product is CAGSGTGADTQYF.

The chain recombines TRBV28 with TRBJ1-5; possible D gene TRBD1, 5 bases. V gave up 2 bases and J gave up 2 bases, with 10 bases separating them. CDR3 length: 15 residues. Per the germline V gene, CDR1 is MDHEN and CDR2 is SYDVKM. The CDR3 reads CASSLVGHGNQPQHF. DNA for the CDR3: TGTGCCAGCAGTTTAGTGGGGCACGGCAATCAGCCCCAGCATTTT.

The CDR3 bases are TGTGCCAGCAGCCCGGACAGGAGCTATGGCTACACCTTC. Translation: CASSPDRSYGYTF. The rearrangement links TRBV12-3 or TRBV12-4 to TRBJ1-2, with 7 bases identical to TRBD1. The CDR3 runs 13 residues. J lost 4 bases, V lost 6 bases, and 5 bases had no gene match.

This clone was seen more than once but under ten times. The CDR3 sequence: CASSHQTYNEQFF. The CDR3 bases are TGCGCCAGCAGCCATCAGACTTACAATGAGCAGTTCTTC. V is TRBV4-1 and J is TRBJ2-1; D remains ambiguous. CDR1 is MGHRA, CDR2 YSYEKL, per germline. V lost 3 bases and J 4 bases, leaving 7 bases between the germline ends. The CDR3 sequence is 13 residues long.

The chain has TRBV9 and TRBJ2-4, with a weak D call TRBD1 (6 bases). In germline, CDR1 is SGDLS, CDR2 YYNGEE. Trimming stripped 3 bases from V and 3 bases from J, with 19 bases between. The CDR3 contains 17 residues. The CDR3 nucleotides are TGTGCCAGCAGCGACCCGGGACACCGACGGGACAAAAACATTCAGTACTTC. It encodes CASSDPGHRRDKNIQYF.

The V gene is TRBV9, the J gene TRBJ2-7, with TRBD2 identical over 10 bases. Unmatched junction bases numbered 7, after V lost 3 bases and J lost 4 bases. Germline V lookup: CDR1 SGDLS, CDR2 YYNGEE. The CDR3 sequence is 15 residues long. CDR3 region: CASSASGTSAYEQYF. The CDR3 DNA follows: TGTGCCAGCAGCGCCTCCGGGACTAGCGCTTACGAGCAGTACTTC. Complete variable domain (other parts from reference TRBV9 and TRBJ2-7): DSGVTQTPKHLITATGQRVTLRCSPRSGDLSVYWYQQSLDQGLQFLIQYYNGEERAKGNILERFSAQQFPDLHSELNLSSLELGDSALYFCASSASGTSAYEQYFGPGTRLTVT.

V is TRBV4-1 and J is TRBJ1-2; TRBD1 agrees at 8 bases. The CDR3 is 18 amino acids. From germline, CDR1 is MGHRA and CDR2 YSYEKL. J gave up 5 bases and V 1 base, and 15 bases lay outside the gene matches. CDR3 DNA sequence: TGCGCCAGCAGCCAAGGGCGTAATGGCGGGACAGGCTCTTATGGCTACACCTTC. Amino acid sequence: CASSQGRNGGTGSYGYTF.